This TCR beta chain was captured by sequencing in a study of cytomegalovirus exposure and HLA in healthy donors. General study findings and limits: As a later analysis revealed, most CMV-associated TCR beta chains appeared HLA-restricted. In vitro assays verified that a few CMV-associated chains recognized CMV antigens specifically. The authors enumerated some 160 TCR beta chains as linked to cytomegalovirus. Reports described diagnosis of cytomegalovirus status by the classifier as highly specific and sensitive.

Amplification used 60 Vbeta primers and 13 Jbeta primers. Assay used: immunoSEQ multiplex PCR; TCRdb lists only in-frame clones, some missing. The sample has roughly 75,000 clones. Note on this clone: Antigen unknown.

This CDR3 is 16 amino acids long. Germline V CDR1 and CDR2: SGHDT, YYEEEE. V was clipped by 0 bases and J by 1 base; unmatched bases: 6. The rearrangement uses TRBV5-6 and TRBJ2-5; 7 bases fit TRBD2. The sequence came from a man between 35 and 55 years old in good health and CMV-seronegative. Input material: PBMCs. CDR3 sequence: CASSLVPGGIQETQYF. CDR3 DNA: TGTGCCAGCAGCTTGGTGCCGGGGGGAATCCAAGAGACCCAGTACTTC.